This TCR beta chain was recovered during a study of TIL therapy for anti-PD-1-resistant metastatic lung cancer. The libraries were made with immunoSEQ v3. Libraries were sequenced to 1.5 million to 2.5 million read pairs (survey) or roughly 5-6 million (deep). Libraries were prepared by immunoSEQ multiplex PCR; TCRdb keeps only in-frame clonotypes and omits some of them. Among 8,500 to 9,500 clones, about 74% were seen once, and the ten largest hold roughly an eighth. The germline V gene has CDR1 MNHGY and CDR2 SVAAGI. This CDR3 is built from 13 residues. Trimming left V 6 bases short and J 1 base short, with 7 bases between. Time point here: pre-treatment sample, taken before nivolumab and TIL therapy. Most excised metastases sampled were pleural nodules or supraclavicular lymph nodes. Patients then received nivolumab; progressors got lymphodepletion, TIL and IL-2. Adults with stage 4 NSCLC were enrolled in a phase I trial.

The sequence came from a person between 25 and 79 years old with non-small cell lung cancer. The chain couples TRBV6-9 to TRBJ1-3, with unresolved D. Material: tumor tissue, obtained at baseline. CDR3 region: CASSFKSGNTIYF. CDR3 bases: TGTGCCAGCAGCTTCAAGTCTGGAAACACCATATATTTT.